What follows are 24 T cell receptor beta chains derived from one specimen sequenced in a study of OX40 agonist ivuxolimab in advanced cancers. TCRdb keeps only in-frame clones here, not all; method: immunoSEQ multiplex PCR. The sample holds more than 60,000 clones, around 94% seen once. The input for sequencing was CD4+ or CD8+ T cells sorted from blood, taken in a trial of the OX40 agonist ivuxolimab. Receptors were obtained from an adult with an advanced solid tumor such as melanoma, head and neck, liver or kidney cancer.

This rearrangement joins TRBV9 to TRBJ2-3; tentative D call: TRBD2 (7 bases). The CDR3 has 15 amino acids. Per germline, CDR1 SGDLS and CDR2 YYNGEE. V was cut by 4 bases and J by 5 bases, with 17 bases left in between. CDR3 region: CASSKTRGGKDTQYF. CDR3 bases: TGTGCCAGCAGCAAGACGAGGGGGGGTAAAGATACGCAGTATTTT.

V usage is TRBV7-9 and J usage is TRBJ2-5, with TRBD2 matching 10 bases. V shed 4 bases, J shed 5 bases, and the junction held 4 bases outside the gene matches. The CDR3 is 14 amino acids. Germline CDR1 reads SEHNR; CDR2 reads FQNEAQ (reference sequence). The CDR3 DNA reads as TGTGCCAGCAGCTCGCCGGGACTAGCGGAGACCCAGTACTTC. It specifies CASSSPGLAETQYF.

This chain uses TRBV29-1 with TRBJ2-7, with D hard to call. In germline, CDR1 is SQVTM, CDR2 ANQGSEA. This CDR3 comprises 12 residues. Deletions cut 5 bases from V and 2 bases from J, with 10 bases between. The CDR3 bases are TGCAGCGTTCAAGTCCGGGCCTACGAGCAGTACTTC. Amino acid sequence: CSVQVRAYEQYF.

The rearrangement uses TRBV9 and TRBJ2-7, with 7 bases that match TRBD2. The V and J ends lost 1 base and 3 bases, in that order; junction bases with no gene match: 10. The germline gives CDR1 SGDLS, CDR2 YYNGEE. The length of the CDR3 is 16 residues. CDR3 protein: CASSVLPGEGLYEQYF. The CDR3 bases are TGTGCCAGCAGCGTACTCCCCGGGGAGGGCCTCTACGAGCAGTACTTC. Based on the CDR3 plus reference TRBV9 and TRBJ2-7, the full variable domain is DSGVTQTPKHLITATGQRVTLRCSPRSGDLSVYWYQQSLDQGLQFLIQYYNGEERAKGNILERFSAQQFPDLHSELNLSSLELGDSALYFCASSVLPGEGLYEQYFGPGTRLTVT.

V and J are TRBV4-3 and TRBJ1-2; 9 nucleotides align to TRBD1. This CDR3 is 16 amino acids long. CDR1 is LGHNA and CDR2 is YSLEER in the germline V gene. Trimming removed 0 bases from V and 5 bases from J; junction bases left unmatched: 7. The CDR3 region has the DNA TGCGCCAGCAGCCAAGACCAGGACAGGGGTCCGTATGGCTACACCTTC. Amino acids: CASSQDQDRGPYGYTF.

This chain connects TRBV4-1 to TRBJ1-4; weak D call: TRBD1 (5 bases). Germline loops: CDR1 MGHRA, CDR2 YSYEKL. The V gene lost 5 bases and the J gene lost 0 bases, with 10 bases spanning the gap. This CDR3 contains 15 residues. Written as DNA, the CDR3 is TGCGCCAGCAGCTCCAGGGCGTCAACTAATGAAAAACTGTTTTTT. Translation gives CASSSRASTNEKLFF.

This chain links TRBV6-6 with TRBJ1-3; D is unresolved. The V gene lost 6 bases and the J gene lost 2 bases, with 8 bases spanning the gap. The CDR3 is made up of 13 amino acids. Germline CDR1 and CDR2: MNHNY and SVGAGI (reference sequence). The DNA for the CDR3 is TGTGCCAGCAGCGACAACACTGGAAACACCATATATTTT. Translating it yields CASSDNTGNTIYF.

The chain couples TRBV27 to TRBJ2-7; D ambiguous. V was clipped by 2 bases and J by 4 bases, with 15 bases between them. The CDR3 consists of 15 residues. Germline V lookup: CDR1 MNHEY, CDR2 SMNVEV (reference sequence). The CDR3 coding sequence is TGTGCCAGCAGTTTAGTTCTGGTTACGGCGTACGAGCAGTACTTC. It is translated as CASSLVLVTAYEQYF.

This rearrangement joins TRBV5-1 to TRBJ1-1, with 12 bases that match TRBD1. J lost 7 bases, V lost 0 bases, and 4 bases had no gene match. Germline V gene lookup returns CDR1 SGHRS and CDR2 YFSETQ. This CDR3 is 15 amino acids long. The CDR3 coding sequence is TGCGCCAGCAGCTTGGAGGGACAGGGGGCAGATGAAGCTTTCTTT. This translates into CASSLEGQGADEAFF.

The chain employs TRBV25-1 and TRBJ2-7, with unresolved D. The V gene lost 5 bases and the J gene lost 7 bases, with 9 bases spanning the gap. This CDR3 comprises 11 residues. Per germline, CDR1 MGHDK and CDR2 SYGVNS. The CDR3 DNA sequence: TGTGCCAGCAGTCCCGGGCGTGAGCAGTACTTC. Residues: CASSPGREQYF.

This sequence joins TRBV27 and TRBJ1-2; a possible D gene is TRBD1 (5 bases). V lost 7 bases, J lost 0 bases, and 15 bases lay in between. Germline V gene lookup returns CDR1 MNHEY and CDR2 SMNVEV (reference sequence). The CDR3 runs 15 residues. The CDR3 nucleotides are TGTGCCAGCATCCCTACAGGACTCTCTAACTATGGCTACACCTTC. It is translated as CASIPTGLSNYGYTF.

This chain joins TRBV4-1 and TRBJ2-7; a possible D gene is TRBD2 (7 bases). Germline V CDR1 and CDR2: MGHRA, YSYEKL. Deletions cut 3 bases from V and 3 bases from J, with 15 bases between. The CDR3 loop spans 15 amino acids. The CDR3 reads CASSHSGGAVYEQYF. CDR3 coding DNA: TGCGCCAGCAGCCACTCGGGGGGCGCCGTCTACGAGCAGTACTTC.

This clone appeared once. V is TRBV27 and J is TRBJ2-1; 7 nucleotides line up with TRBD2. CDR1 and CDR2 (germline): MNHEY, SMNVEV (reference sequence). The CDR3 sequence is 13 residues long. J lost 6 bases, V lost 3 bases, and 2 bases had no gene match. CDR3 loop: CASSLGGGNEQFF. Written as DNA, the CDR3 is TGTGCCAGCAGTTTGGGGGGGGGCAATGAGCAGTTCTTC.

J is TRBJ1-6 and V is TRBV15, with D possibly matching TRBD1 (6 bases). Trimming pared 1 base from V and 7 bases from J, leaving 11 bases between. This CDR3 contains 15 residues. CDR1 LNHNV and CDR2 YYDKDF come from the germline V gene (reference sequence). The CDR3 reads CATSRGTDWNSPLHF. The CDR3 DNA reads TGTGCCACCAGCAGAGGGACAGATTGGAATTCACCCCTCCACTTT. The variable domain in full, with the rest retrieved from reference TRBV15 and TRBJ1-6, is DAMVIQNPRYQVTQFGKPVTLSCSQTLNHNVMYWYQQKSSQAPKLLFHYYDKDFNNEADTPDNFQSRRPNTSFCFLDIRSPGLGDTAMYLCATSRGTDWNSPLHFGNGTRLTVT.

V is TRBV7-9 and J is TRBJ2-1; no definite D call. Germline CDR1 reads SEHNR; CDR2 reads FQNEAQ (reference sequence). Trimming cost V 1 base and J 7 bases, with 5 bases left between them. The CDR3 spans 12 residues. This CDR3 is CASSLGWNEQFF. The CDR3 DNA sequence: TGTGCCAGCAGCTTAGGTTGGAATGAGCAGTTCTTC.

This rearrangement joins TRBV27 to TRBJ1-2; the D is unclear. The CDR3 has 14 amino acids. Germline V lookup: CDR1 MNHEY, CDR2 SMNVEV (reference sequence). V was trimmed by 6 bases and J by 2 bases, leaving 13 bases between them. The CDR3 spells CASSFGVPNYGYTF. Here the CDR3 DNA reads TGTGCCAGCAGCTTTGGGGTCCCAAACTATGGCTACACCTTC.

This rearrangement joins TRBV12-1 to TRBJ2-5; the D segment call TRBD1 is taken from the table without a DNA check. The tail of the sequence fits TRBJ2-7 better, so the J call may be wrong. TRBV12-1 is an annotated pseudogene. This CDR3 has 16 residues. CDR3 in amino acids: CASIAGKKQGDHEQYF. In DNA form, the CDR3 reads TGTGCCAGCATTGCTGGCAAAAAACAGGGAGACCACGAGCAGTACTTC.

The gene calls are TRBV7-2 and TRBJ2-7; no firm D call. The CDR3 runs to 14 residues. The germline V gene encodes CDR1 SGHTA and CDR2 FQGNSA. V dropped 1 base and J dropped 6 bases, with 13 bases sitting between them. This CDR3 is CASSLGPGALEQYF. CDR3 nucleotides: TGTGCCAGCAGCTTAGGCCCTGGAGCTCTCGAGCAGTACTTC.

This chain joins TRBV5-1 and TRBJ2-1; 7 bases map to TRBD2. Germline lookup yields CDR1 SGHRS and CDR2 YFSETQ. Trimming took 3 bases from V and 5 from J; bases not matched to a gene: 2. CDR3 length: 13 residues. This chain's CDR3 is CASSSGGDNEQFF. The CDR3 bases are TGCGCCAGCAGCTCTGGGGGGGACAATGAGCAGTTCTTC.

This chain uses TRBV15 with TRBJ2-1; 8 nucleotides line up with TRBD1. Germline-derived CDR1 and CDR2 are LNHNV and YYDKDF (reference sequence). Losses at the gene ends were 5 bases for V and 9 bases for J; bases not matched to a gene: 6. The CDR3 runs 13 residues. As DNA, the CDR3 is TGTGCCACCAGCGGACAGGGTAACATTGAGCAGTTCTTC. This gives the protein CATSGQGNIEQFF.

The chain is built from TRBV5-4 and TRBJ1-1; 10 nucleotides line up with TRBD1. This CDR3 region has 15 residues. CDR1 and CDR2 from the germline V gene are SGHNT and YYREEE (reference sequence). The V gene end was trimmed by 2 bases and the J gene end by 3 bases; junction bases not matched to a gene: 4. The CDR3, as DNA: TGTGCCAGCAGCTTAAGACAGGGGGCTTACACTGAAGCTTTCTTT. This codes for CASSLRQGAYTEAFF. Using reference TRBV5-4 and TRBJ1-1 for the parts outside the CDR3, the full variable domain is ETGVTQSPTHLIKTRGQQVTLRCSSQSGHNTVSWYQQALGQGPQFIFQYYREEENGRGNFPPRFSGLQFPNYSSELNVNALELDDSALYLCASSLRQGAYTEAFFGQGTRLTVV.

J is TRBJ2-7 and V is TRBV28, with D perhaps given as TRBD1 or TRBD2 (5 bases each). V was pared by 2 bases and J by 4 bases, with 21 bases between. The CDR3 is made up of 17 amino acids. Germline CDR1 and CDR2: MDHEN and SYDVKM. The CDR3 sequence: CASSLRGIGTPFYEQYF. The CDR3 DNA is TGTGCCAGCAGTTTAAGGGGAATCGGGACCCCGTTTTACGAGCAGTACTTC.

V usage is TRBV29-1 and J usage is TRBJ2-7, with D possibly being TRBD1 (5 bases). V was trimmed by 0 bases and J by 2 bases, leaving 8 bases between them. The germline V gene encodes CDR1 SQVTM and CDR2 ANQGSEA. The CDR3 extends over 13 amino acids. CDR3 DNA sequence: TGCAGCGTTGAAGAAAGACAGCCCTACGAGCAGTACTTC. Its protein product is CSVEERQPYEQYF.

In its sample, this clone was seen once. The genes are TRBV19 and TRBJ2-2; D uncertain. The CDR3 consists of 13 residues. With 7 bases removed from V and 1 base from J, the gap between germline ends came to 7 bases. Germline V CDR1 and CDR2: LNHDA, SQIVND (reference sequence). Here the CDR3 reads CASMFMNTGELFF. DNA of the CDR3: TGTGCCAGTATGTTCATGAACACCGGGGAGCTGTTTTTT.